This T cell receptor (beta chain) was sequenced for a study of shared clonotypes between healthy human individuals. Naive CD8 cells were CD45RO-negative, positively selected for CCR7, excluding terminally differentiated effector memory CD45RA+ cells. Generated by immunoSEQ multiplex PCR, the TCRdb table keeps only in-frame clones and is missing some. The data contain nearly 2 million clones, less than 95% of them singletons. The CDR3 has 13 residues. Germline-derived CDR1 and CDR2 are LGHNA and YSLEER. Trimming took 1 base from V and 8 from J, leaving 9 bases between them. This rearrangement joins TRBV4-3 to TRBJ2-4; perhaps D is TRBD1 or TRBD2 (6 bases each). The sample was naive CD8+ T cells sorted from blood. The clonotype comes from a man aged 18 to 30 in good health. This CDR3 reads CASSQARGDIQYF. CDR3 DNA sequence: TGCGCCAGCAGCCAAGCTAGGGGGGACATTCAGTACTTC.